This TCR beta chain was sequenced during a study of cytomegalovirus exposure and HLA in healthy donors (dated by TCRdb to about 2017). With regard to the full study: According to a later analysis, one platform produced both the 120 validation repertoires and the approximately 670 repertoires of the first cohort. The study was designed to test whether signatures of past pathogen exposure could be identified by cataloging public T cell receptors. Along with the approximately 650-subject first cohort, a separate validation cohort of 120 different subjects was used. The study combined high-throughput TCR immunosequencing, statistical association of individual TCRs with disease status, and machine learning to predict cytomegalovirus infection status. The study at large found these results: All 110 or so repertoires were used to score co-occurrence in the validation cohort in a later analysis, because that analysis had no HLA typing for the cohort. In the study, 150 to 200 TCR beta chains were listed as associated with cytomegalovirus. The authors suggested that the approach could potentially be generalized to other disease states and immunological phenotypes. While some public TCRs were present in many individuals, most TCR sequences turned up only very rarely across donors. Three of the identified cytomegalovirus-associated TCR beta chains were confirmed in vitro to be specific for cytomegalovirus antigens. In both the original and validation cohorts, the classifier was reported to diagnose cytomegalovirus status with high specificity and sensitivity. Subsequent analysis determined that TCRs grouped into clusters in the first cohort also showed a tendency toward co-occurrence across the 120 or so validation repertoires, and approximately 94% of cluster scores exceeded 0.

Measured from the cysteine to the phenylalanine, the CDR3 is 14 residues long. The sequence is cut down to CDR3 DNA, 42 bases in frame from base 1. Cut back by 3 bases and 6 bases, the V and J ends lie 12 bases apart. The germline V gene encodes CDR1 SGDLS and CDR2 YYNGEE. Receptor amplification or capture employed the immunoSEQ multiplex PCR assay. Per the source publication's procedure: A statistical classification framework was developed to diagnose cytomegalovirus status using the catalog of TCR beta chain sequences. TCRdb took this table from immuneACCESS and kept in-frame rearrangements with V and J called. Such tables lack part of the clones; where checked against another copy, unresolved V genes explain under half of the gap, and the rest is unexplained. The V and J calls and the clone size are those of that table, but D and trimming were determined from the DNA. The sample data list over 200,000 clones, and 80% to 90% of these were observed just once. About 2% of the sample rests with the top ten.

This clone has a single count. No antigen is known for it. No quality values exist for individual bases; no much larger clone is one base distant. Donors formed part of the validation cohort, which comprised approximately 130 subjects and was distinct from the first cohort of fewer than 750 subjects. Sequencing was performed on PBMCs. This TCR came from a young woman in good health and CMV-seropositive. The chain employs TRBV9 and TRBJ2-2; the D gene assignment is ambiguous. The DNA reads as follows: TGTGCCAGCAGCGCCGGAGTAAGCGCCGGGGAGCTGTTTTTT. Its protein product is CASSAGVSAGELFF. The CDR3, completed at both ends by the reference TRBV9 and TRBJ2-2 genes, gives the full variable domain DSGVTQTPKHLITATGQRVTLRCSPRSGDLSVYWYQQSLDQGLQFLIQYYNGEERAKGNILERFSAQQFPDLHSELNLSSLELGDSALYFCASSAGVSAGELFFGEGSRLTVL.